Presented here are 25 T cell receptor beta chains from one specimen sequenced in a study of blood T cells in healthy people across ages. A second about 6 to 12 cycle PCR used barcoded and J-beta primers. TCRdb used MiXCR to reprocess the 5' RACE reads, holding one entry per CDR3 protein. The table shows under 850,000 distinct CDR3 sequences, with 35% to 40% occurring only once. The sample taken for sequencing was blood. These TCRs come from a man younger than 30 in good health.

The sample holds many counts of this clonotype. This chain links TRBV10-3 with TRBJ2-1, with a possible D match to TRBD1 (6 bases). In germline, CDR1 is ENHRY, CDR2 SYGVKD. The CDR3 sequence is 12 residues long. Trimming left V 10 bases short and J 6 bases short, with 13 bases between. The CDR3, as DNA: TGTGCCACCCTTCGGGACACCAATGAGCAGTTCTTC. Its translation: CATLRDTNEQFF.

This rearrangement joins TRBV5-1 to TRBJ1-3; TRBD1 matches 7 bases. The V gene end was trimmed by 0 bases and the J gene end by 3 bases; junction bases not matched to a gene: 3. Germline V gene sequence: CDR1 SGHRS, CDR2 YFSETQ. The CDR3 consists of 15 residues. CDR3 DNA sequence: TGCGCCAGCAGCTTGGCTGCAGGGGGTGGAAACACCATATATTTT. It specifies CASSLAAGGGNTIYF.

J is TRBJ2-5 and V is TRBV4-2; no reliable D call. Germline CDR1 and CDR2: LGHNA and YNFKEQ. The CDR3 is made up of 16 amino acids. Deletions cut 1 base from V and 6 bases from J, with 18 bases between. The CDR3 DNA reads as TGTGCCAGCAGCCAAGGTCTTGTCGGCCGGCCGCAGACCCAGTACTTC. Its translation is CASSQGLVGRPQTQYF.

This chain uses TRBV6-2 or TRBV6-3 with TRBJ2-7; the D is unclear. V lost 6 bases and J lost 7, with 10 bases in between. The CDR3 has 11 residues. From germline, CDR1 is MNHEY and CDR2 SVGEGT. DNA for the CDR3: TGTGCCAGCAGGTACGTGAATGAGCAGTACTTC. It codes for CASRYVNEQYF.

In this sample, this clonotype turned up many times. The chain uses TRBV5-1 and TRBJ2-5, with TRBD1 as a possible D gene (5 bases). Germline loops: CDR1 SGHRS, CDR2 YFSETQ. This CDR3 comprises 14 residues. V was shortened by 2 bases and J by 2 bases, with 10 bases between the two germline ends. The CDR3, as DNA: TGCGCCAGCAGCTTCACAGGAGATCAAGAGACCCAGTACTTC. Encoded protein: CASSFTGDQETQYF.

As to this clonotype: Just one base apart from a much larger clone, this may be a read error. This chain links TRBV6-5 with TRBJ1-6; D is uncertain. CDR3 size: 12 residues. Germline V CDR1 and CDR2: MNHEY, SVGAGI. V gave up 0 bases and J gave up 7 bases, with 1 base separating them. CDR3 sequence reads: CASSYSNSPLHF. In DNA form, the CDR3 reads TGTGCCAGCAGTTACTCGAATTCACCCCTCCACTTT.

The rearrangement links TRBV10-3 to TRBJ2-7; the match to TRBD1 covers 8 bases. The junction had 6 bases not matched to a gene; V was cut back by 3 bases and J by 2 bases. Germline loops: CDR1 ENHRY, CDR2 SYGVKD. CDR3 length: 15 amino acids. Written as DNA, the CDR3 is TGTGCCATCAGTGATGGCAGGGGGCGAACCTACGAGCAGTACTTC. Translated: CAISDGRGRTYEQYF.

This clonotype has more than one count but fewer than ten. The CDR3 loop is CASSLDGGLTYEQYF. In DNA, the CDR3 is TGTGCCAGCAGCTTGGACGGGGGGCTGACATACGAGCAGTACTTC. The rearrangement links TRBV5-6 to TRBJ2-7, with D maybe TRBD2 (7 bases). This CDR3 spans 15 amino acids. V was cut by 0 bases and J by 4 bases, with 14 bases left in between. Germline CDR1 SGHDT, CDR2 YYEEEE.

V gene TRBV15 combines with J gene TRBJ2-5; D gene unclear. Germline V lookup: CDR1 LNHNV, CDR2 YYDKDF (reference sequence). V lost 1 base, J lost 11 bases, and 23 bases lay in between. The CDR3 is made up of 16 amino acids. The CDR3 region has the DNA TGTGCCACCAGCAGAGTAAGATACAGATCCTACAATGAGCAGTACTTC. Translating it yields CATSRVRYRSYNEQYF.

The table lists this clonotype with a few counts. A read error may explain this, as a much larger clone is one base away. The rearrangement links TRBV12-3 or TRBV12-4 to TRBJ2-3; 7 nucleotides match TRBD2. The V gene end was trimmed by 5 bases and the J gene end by 5 bases; junction bases not matched to a gene: 4. This CDR3 spans 13 amino acids. The CDR3 region is CASSVGGGDTQYF. In DNA form, the CDR3 reads TGTGCCAGCAGTGTAGGCGGGGGAGATACGCAGTATTTT.

This chain uses TRBV7-9 with TRBJ2-7; D might be TRBD1 (5 bases). The CDR3 length is 12 residues. The germline gives CDR1 SEHNR, CDR2 FQNEAQ (reference sequence). V gave up 5 bases and J gave up 6 bases, with 11 bases separating them. The CDR3 sequence: CASSLQGAEQYF. In DNA, the CDR3 is TGTGCCAGCAGCCTTCAGGGTGCCGAGCAGTACTTC.

The chain is built from TRBV11-2 and TRBJ2-4; D ambiguous. Germline lookup yields CDR1 SGHAT and CDR2 FQNNGV. This CDR3 is 14 amino acids long. Trimming removed 6 bases from V and 0 bases from J, with 9 bases in between. The CDR3: CASSNQLAKNIQYF. For the CDR3, the DNA is TGTGCCAGCAGTAATCAGTTAGCCAAAAACATTCAGTACTTC.

J is TRBJ2-5 and V is TRBV15; 7 positions agree with TRBD1. This CDR3 has 16 residues. Germline V gene lookup returns CDR1 LNHNV and CDR2 YYDKDF (reference sequence). Losses at the gene ends were 3 bases for V and 11 bases for J; bases not matched to a gene: 18. The CDR3 sequence is CATSRRTGIDYNEQYF. The DNA of the CDR3 is TGTGCCACCAGCAGGCGGACAGGAATAGACTACAATGAGCAGTACTTC.

This chain joins TRBV5-1 and TRBJ2-1, with a tentative D call TRBD2 (6 bases). The V end lost 0 bases, the J end lost 10 bases, and 17 bases lay between the germline ends. In germline, CDR1 is SGHRS, CDR2 YFSETQ. This CDR3 is built from 15 residues. The CDR3 protein is CASSLGASVPYEQFF. In nucleotides, the CDR3 is TGCGCCAGCAGCTTGGGGGCTAGCGTCCCCTACGAGCAGTTCTTC.

The rearrangement uses TRBV20-1 and TRBJ2-7; D is perhaps TRBD1 (6 bases). CDR1 is DFQATT and CDR2 is SNEGSKA in the germline V gene (reference sequence). Trimming removed 0 bases from V and 0 bases from J, with 15 bases in between. The CDR3 totals 16 residues. CDR3 protein: CSARDLQGRGSYEQYF. The CDR3 DNA sequence: TGCAGTGCTAGAGATCTCCAGGGCAGGGGCTCCTACGAGCAGTACTTC.

This clonotype was recorded many times. This rearrangement joins TRBV20-1 to TRBJ2-7; tentative D call: TRBD2 (6 bases). Between the trimmed V and J ends, which lost 5 bases and 3 bases, there was a span of 14 bases. The germline V gene encodes CDR1 DFQATT and CDR2 SNEGSKA (reference sequence). The CDR3 is made up of 13 amino acids. CDR3 sequence (DNA): TGCAGTGCTCGACTGGCGGGGAACTACGAGCAGTACTTC. As protein: CSARLAGNYEQYF.

This chain links TRBV4-2 with TRBJ2-7; D unclear. The closer fit of TRBJ2-5 to the DNA end suggests the J call may be wrong. Germline assignment: CDR1 LGHNA and CDR2 YNFKEQ. The CDR3 loop spans 14 amino acids. The CDR3 region has the DNA TGTGCCAGCAGCCAAGCCTCCACGTACGAGACCCAGTACTTC. It is translated as CASSQASTYETQYF.

The chain carries TRBV2 and TRBJ1-6; tentatively, D is TRBD1 (5 bases). Trimming shortened V by 6 bases and J by 9 bases, and 18 bases separated the two germline ends. The CDR3 totals 15 residues. Germline-derived CDR1 and CDR2 are SNHLY and FYNNEI. Written as DNA, the CDR3 is TGTGCCAGCAGGCTTGGGGGAGCAGGGCGTTCACCCCTCCACTTT. It is translated as CASRLGGAGRSPLHF.

The genes are TRBV27 and TRBJ1-2; 9 positions match TRBD1. With V trimmed by 4 bases and J by 0 bases, 9 bases remained unmatched. The CDR3 spans 17 residues. Germline-derived CDR1 and CDR2 are MNHEY and SMNVEV (reference sequence). Written as DNA, the CDR3 is TGTGCCAGCAGTTCCTCCCGGGACAGGGCAGCTAACTATGGCTACACCTTC. It yields the protein CASSSSRDRAANYGYTF.

This sequence joins TRBV28 and TRBJ2-2; 11 bases agree with TRBD1. Trimming took 5 bases from V and 9 from J; bases not matched to a gene: 5. CDR1 MDHEN and CDR2 SYDVKM come from the germline V gene. CDR3 size: 14 residues. CDR3 in amino acids: CASSRGQGVRELFF. CDR3 coding DNA: TGTGCCAGCAGTCGGGGACAGGGGGTCCGGGAGCTGTTTTTT. The whole variable domain, remainder taken from reference TRBV28 and TRBJ2-2, is DVKVTQSSRYLVKRTGEKVFLECVQDMDHENMFWYRQDPGLGLRLIYFSYDVKMKEKGDIPEGYSVSREKKERFSLILESASTNQTSMYLCASSRGQGVRELFFGEGSRLTVL.

The chain employs TRBV5-1 and TRBJ2-2, with TRBD2 matching 15 bases. The CDR3 totals 16 residues. With 4 bases clipped from V and 7 bases from J, the junction kept 5 bases outside the gene matches. Germline V lookup: CDR1 SGHRS, CDR2 YFSETQ. CDR3 nucleotides: TGCGCCAGCAGCGGAGGACTAGCGGGGGGGATCGGGGAGCTGTTTTTT. Amino acid sequence: CASSGGLAGGIGELFF.

This clonotype has only a few counts. The chain has TRBV5-4 and TRBJ1-2; tentatively, D is TRBD1 (5 bases). Trimming took 2 bases from V and 3 from J, leaving 14 bases between them. This CDR3 is built from 15 residues. The germline gives CDR1 SGHNT, CDR2 YYREEE (reference sequence). In nucleotides, the CDR3 is TGTGCCAGCAGCTTTGACAGTTCCTTCTACTATGGCTACACCTTC. Its translation is CASSFDSSFYYGYTF.

This chain uses TRBV15 with TRBJ2-3; D remains unclear. CDR1 LNHNV and CDR2 YYDKDF come from the germline V gene (reference sequence). V lost 0 bases and J 2 bases, leaving 12 bases between the germline ends. This CDR3 region has 16 residues. The CDR3, as DNA: TGTGCCACCAGCAGAGAGGTGCCAGCCAACACAGATACGCAGTATTTT. Its translation is CATSREVPANTDTQYF.

The sample holds a few counts of this clonotype. The chain combines TRBV6-6 with TRBJ2-7; D may match TRBD1 or TRBD2 (6 bases each). The germline V gene encodes CDR1 MNHNY and CDR2 SVGAGI (reference sequence). CDR3 length: 14 residues. Trimming pared 7 bases from V and 3 bases from J, leaving 16 bases between. CDR3 region: CASKGGQGYYEQYF. The CDR3 DNA follows: TGTGCCAGCAAGGGGGGTCAGGGGTACTACGAGCAGTACTTC.

V usage is TRBV5-1 and J usage is TRBJ2-3; 9 bases map to TRBD2. Germline V gives CDR1 SGHRS, CDR2 YFSETQ. The CDR3 is 15 amino acids. After removal of 3 bases from V and 5 bases from J, the junction contained 7 bases not matched to a gene. CDR3 nucleotide sequence: TGCGCCAGCAGCTCCGGGACTAGCAAGGAAGATACGCAGTATTTT. Translating it yields CASSSGTSKEDTQYF.